Given below is one T cell receptor (beta chain) in context. The sample comes from a study of T cell responses to AZD1222 COVID-19 vaccine. The table came from immunoSEQ multiplex PCR; TCRdb's copy has only in-frame clones and leaves some out. The table includes around 110,000 clones, roughly 90% detected once. This specimen was peripheral blood, taken on day 0 of AZD1222 vaccination. The TCR comes from an adult in good health.

CDR3 sequence: CASSVVSGTGAYNEQFF. CDR3 DNA sequence: TGTGCCAGCAGCGTAGTATCCGGGACAGGGGCCTACAATGAGCAGTTCTTC. This chain connects TRBV9 to TRBJ2-1, with 10 bases matching TRBD1. The CDR3 is 17 residues long. J gave up 2 bases and V 0 bases, and 5 bases lay outside the gene matches. The germline CDR1 and CDR2 sequences are SGDLS and YYNGEE.